Given below is one TCR beta chain in context. Its target is not known. The V gene end was trimmed by 2 bases and the J gene end by 8 bases; junction bases not matched to a gene: 11. The CDR3 covers 17 residues. From germline, CDR1 is MNHNS and CDR2 SASEGT. This sample was taken from a study of T cell repertoires in cytomegalovirus infection. Study-level information: As its CMV epitopes, the study selected recently identified HLA-C-restricted and well-studied HLA-B-restricted targets. From public TCR beta signatures came an indication of both CMV infection and matching HLA type.

TCRdb recomputed calls from the reads with MiXCR, one row per CDR3 protein. The data contain about 160,000 distinct CDR3 sequences, about a fifth of them singletons. Broader study findings: HLA-C-restricted, CMV-specific TCR beta clonotypes were dominant ex vivo. Cumulated frequencies of public TCR beta families served to identify carriers of CMV plus the relevant HLA.

The sample consisted of CD8+ T cells from cultured PBMCs, taken from culture after CMV antigen stimulation. The chain couples TRBV6-1 to TRBJ2-1, with 11 bases that match TRBD2. The source is a human donor in good health (CMV status not recorded). Some clones in this sample may be carry-over from other donors' samples. The CDR3 loop reads CASSEFGIAGGPYEQFF. The CDR3 DNA sequence: TGTGCCAGCAGTGAATTTGGGATAGCGGGGGGGCCCTATGAGCAGTTCTTC.